This T cell receptor beta chain was profiled in a study of response to subunit inactivated influenza vaccine. Study results and caveats: Few additional T cells are recruited per seasonal influenza vaccination, authors suggested.

TCRdb processed the RT-PCR reads anew with MiXCR; each CDR3 protein has one entry. The sample contains 610,000 or so distinct CDR3 sequences, 12% to 15% of which appear only once. CDR1 is LGHDT and CDR2 is YNNKEL in the germline V gene (reference sequence). This CDR3 has 14 residues. Trimming removed 4 bases from V and 2 bases from J, with 12 bases in between. Regarding this clonotype: Its target is unknown.

This TCR derives from a man in his fifties or sixties who received an inactivated influenza vaccine. This chain links TRBV3-1 with TRBJ2-7; D remains ambiguous. The sample here was PBMCs from blood, taken 11 to 12 days after vaccination. The CDR3 nucleotides are TGTGCCAGCAGCCGAGGTCACAATACCTACGAGCAGTACTTC. Amino acids: CASSRGHNTYEQYF.